A single sample gave rise to the 8 T cell receptor beta chains below, sequenced in a study of blood T cell repertoires in COVID-19 (dated by TCRdb to 2020 to 2022). Receptor libraries were prepared by the immunoSEQ multiplex PCR assay. Held by TCRdb, this immuneACCESS table contains in-frame sequences only and omits some clones. Under half of the omission traces to an unresolved V gene where checked; the cause of the rest is unknown. This sample lists a few hundred thousand clones; around 83% were detected once. 2.9% of the sample is held by the ten biggest clonotypes. The sample consisted of peripheral blood. The source of these receptors is a middle-aged man who had recovered from COVID-19.

The genes are TRBV18 and TRBJ1-6; 9 nucleotides line up with TRBD1. With V trimmed by 1 base and J by 10 bases, 5 bases remained unmatched. The CDR3 loop spans 15 amino acids. Germline lookup yields CDR1 KGHSH and CDR2 LQKENI. The CDR3 bases are TGTGCCAGCTCACCACAGCGGGACAGGGCCTCACCCCTCCACTTT. Translation: CASSPQRDRASPLHF.

The rearrangement joins TRBV29-1 to TRBJ2-5; 7 bases are a match to TRBD1. Germline V gives CDR1 SQVTM, CDR2 ANQGSEA. CDR3 length: 14 residues. The V gene end was trimmed by 6 bases and the J gene end by 7 bases; junction bases not matched to a gene: 14. CDR3 in amino acids: CSVNSQGMWGTQYF. The CDR3 DNA reads TGCAGCGTCAACTCACAGGGGATGTGGGGGACCCAGTACTTC.

The rearrangement links TRBV19 to TRBJ2-7; TRBD1 aligns across 9 bases. There are 15 residues in the CDR3. V shed 3 bases, J shed 4 bases, and the junction held 7 bases outside the gene matches. Germline CDR1 is LNHDA and CDR2 is SQIVND (reference sequence). Here the CDR3 DNA reads TGTGCCAGTAGTATTACGGGGACAGGGAAATACGAGCAGTACTTC. Its translation is CASSITGTGKYEQYF.

This chain uses TRBV10-2 with TRBJ1-6; D may be TRBD1 (6 bases). The CDR3 is 15 amino acids. With 3 bases removed from V and 6 bases from J, the gap between germline ends came to 12 bases. The germline gives CDR1 WSHSY, CDR2 SAAADI. The CDR3 reads CASSEMGRGNSPLHF. The CDR3 nucleotides are TGCGCCAGCAGTGAAATGGGCAGGGGTAATTCACCCCTCCACTTT.

V gene TRBV7-2 combines with J gene TRBJ1-4; D gene unclear. The CDR3 spans 14 residues. Trimming cost V 1 base and J 4 bases, with 7 bases left between them. Germline V gene data show CDR1 as SGHTA and CDR2 as FQGNSA. The CDR3 DNA is TGTGCCAGCAGCTTAGTTGCGCTTAATGAAAAACTGTTTTTT. Its protein is CASSLVALNEKLFF.

V and J are TRBV10-3 and TRBJ1-5; 9 nucleotides match TRBD1. Per the germline V gene, CDR1 is ENHRY and CDR2 is SYGVKD. The CDR3 consists of 15 residues. With V trimmed by 6 bases and J by 4 bases, 7 bases remained unmatched. The CDR3, as DNA: TGTGCCATCAGACCGGGACAGGGTGAAAATCAGCCCCAGCATTTT. Its protein product is CAIRPGQGENQPQHF.

The J gene is TRBJ1-2, the V gene TRBV2, with no clear D. Germline-derived CDR1 and CDR2 are SNHLY and FYNNEI. The CDR3 sequence is 12 residues long. The ends were cut back, 3 bases at V and 4 bases at J, with 6 bases in the middle. CDR3 sequence: CASSDSVYGYTF. In nucleotides, the CDR3 is TGTGCCAGCAGTGACTCAGTCTATGGCTACACCTTC.

This chain uses TRBV5-4 with TRBJ2-7; TRBD2 matches 8 bases. This CDR3 region has 13 residues. V shed 1 base, J shed 6 bases, and the junction held 3 bases outside the gene matches. Germline V gene data show CDR1 as SGHNT and CDR2 as YYREEE (reference sequence). This CDR3 reads CASSLLSGGEQYF. The CDR3 DNA sequence: TGTGCCAGCAGCTTGCTAAGCGGGGGCGAGCAGTACTTC.